This T cell receptor beta chain was retrieved from a study of T cells in Graves' hyperthyroidism and ophthalmopathy. Study summary: Prior to any treatment, at the point of initial diagnosis, peripheral blood was collected. Study conclusions and caveats: Ophthalmopathy was predicted by the model a median of about six months ahead of onset.

From germline, CDR1 is SNHLY and CDR2 FYNNEI. This CDR3 is built from 15 residues. With 4 bases clipped from V and 5 bases from J, the junction kept 5 bases outside the gene matches. An absence of ophthalmopathy progression within 18 months meant stable Graves' hyperthyroidism. The hyperthyroidism was newly diagnosed and had lasted under 2 months; the patients were aged 18 to 65. This clonotype was observed a single time. Its antigen is unidentified. The source material, RNA transcripts, was used to amplify TCR beta CDR3 regions. The HTBI set primed first-round TCR CDR3 RT-PCR. TCRdb re-called the multiplex PCR reads with MiXCR, one entry per CDR3 protein. The profile shows around 690,000 distinct CDR3 sequences, 17% of them singletons.

The TCR originated in a man aged 50 or older with Graves' hyperthyroidism. The sample taken for sequencing was blood. This chain links TRBV2 with TRBJ1-5; TRBD1 matches 10 bases. The CDR3 region is CASSVETGGHQPQHF. In DNA form, the CDR3 reads TGTGCCAGCAGTGTCGAGACAGGGGGCCATCAGCCCCAGCATTTT. Full variable domain (rest looked up from reference TRBV2 and TRBJ1-5): EPEVTQTPSHQVTQMGQEVILRCVPISNHLYFYWYRQILGQKVEFLVSFYNNEISEKSEIFDDQFSVERPDGSNFTLKIRSTKLEDSAMYFCASSVETGGHQPQHFGDGTRLSIL.